The T cell receptor beta chain under discussion was sequenced for a study of T-cell reconstitution after alpha-beta-depleted transplantation in children. A note on this clonotype: As yet, its antigen is unknown.

Trimming stripped 3 bases from V and 4 bases from J, with 18 bases between. Per the germline V gene, CDR1 is MDHEN and CDR2 is SYDVKM. The CDR3 is made up of 16 amino acids. Study-level points and caveats: It was surviving recipient T cells and thymic progenitors that gave some patients high TCRbeta diversity at day 60. Expanded clones from the graft, numbering several hundred, reportedly supplied alpha-beta T cells about two months after transplant. A year post-transplant, T-cell counts and diversity derived mostly from newly produced T cells.

It was with unique molecular identifiers that the TCRbeta library was prepared. TCRdb redid the calling of the PCR reads with MiXCR, one entry per CDR3 protein. Of some 440,000 distinct CDR3 sequences in the sample, around 16% were seen once. This sequence was found in a boy under two years old who had a stem cell transplant for Wiskott-Aldrich syndrome, so the T cells may come from the graft donor. The sequenced sample was PBMCs, mostly from graft donor cells, obtained 360 days after TCRalphabeta/CD19-depleted stem cell transplant. The gene calls are TRBV28 and TRBJ1-1; no firm D call. The CDR3 DNA reads TGTGCCAGCAGTTTCCCTCCAGCCAGCGGAGGCACTGAAGCTTTCTTT. Translated: CASSFPPASGGTEAFF.